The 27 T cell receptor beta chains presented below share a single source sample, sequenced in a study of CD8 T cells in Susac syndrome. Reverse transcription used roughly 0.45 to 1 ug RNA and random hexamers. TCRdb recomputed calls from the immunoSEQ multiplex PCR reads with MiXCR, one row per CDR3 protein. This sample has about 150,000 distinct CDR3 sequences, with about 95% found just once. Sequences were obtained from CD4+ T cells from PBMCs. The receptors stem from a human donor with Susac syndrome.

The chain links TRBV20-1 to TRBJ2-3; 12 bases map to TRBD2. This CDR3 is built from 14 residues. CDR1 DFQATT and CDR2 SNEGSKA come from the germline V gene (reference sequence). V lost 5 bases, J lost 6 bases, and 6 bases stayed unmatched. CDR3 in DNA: TGCAGTGCTTCCCTAGCGGGGGGGCTCGATACGCAGTATTTT. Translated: CSASLAGGLDTQYF.

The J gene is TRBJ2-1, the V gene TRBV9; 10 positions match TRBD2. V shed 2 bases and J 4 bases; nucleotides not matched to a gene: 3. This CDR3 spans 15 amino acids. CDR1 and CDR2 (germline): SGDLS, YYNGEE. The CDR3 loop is CASSVSSGGYNEQFF. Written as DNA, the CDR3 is TGTGCCAGCAGCGTTTCTAGCGGGGGATACAATGAGCAGTTCTTC.

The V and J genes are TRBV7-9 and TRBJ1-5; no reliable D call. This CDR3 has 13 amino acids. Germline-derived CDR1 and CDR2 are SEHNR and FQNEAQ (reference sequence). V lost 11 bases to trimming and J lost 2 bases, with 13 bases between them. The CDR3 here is CASVRGGNQPQHF. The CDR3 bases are TGTGCCTCCGTTCGCGGGGGCAATCAGCCCCAGCATTTT.

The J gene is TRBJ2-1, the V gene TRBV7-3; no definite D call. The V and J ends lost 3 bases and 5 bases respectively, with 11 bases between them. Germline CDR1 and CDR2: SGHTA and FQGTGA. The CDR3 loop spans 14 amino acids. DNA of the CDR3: TGTGCCAGCAGCTTTTATGGCAGAAACAATGAGCAGTTCTTC. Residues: CASSFYGRNNEQFF.

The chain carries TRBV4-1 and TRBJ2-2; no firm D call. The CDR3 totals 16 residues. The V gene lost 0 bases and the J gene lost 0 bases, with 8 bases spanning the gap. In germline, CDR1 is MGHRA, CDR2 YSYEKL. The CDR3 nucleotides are TGCGCCAGCAGCCAAGATCGGGCAGCGAACACCGGGGAGCTGTTTTTT. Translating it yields CASSQDRAANTGELFF.

The CDR3 bases are TGTGCCAGCAGCCAACCGGCAGGGGGCCGCGAGCAGTACTTC. Translation gives CASSQPAGGREQYF. The V gene is TRBV3-1, the J gene TRBJ2-7, with 8 bases lining up with TRBD1. This CDR3 contains 14 residues. Germline V gene data show CDR1 as LGHDT and CDR2 as YNNKEL (reference sequence). V shed 2 bases and J 6 bases; nucleotides not matched to a gene: 6.

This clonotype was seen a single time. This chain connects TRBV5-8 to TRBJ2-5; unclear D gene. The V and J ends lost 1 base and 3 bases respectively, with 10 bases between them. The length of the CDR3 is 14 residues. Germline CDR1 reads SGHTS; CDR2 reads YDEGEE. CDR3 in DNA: TGTGCCAGCAGCTTGCTGCCAGGCAAAGAGACCCAGTACTTC. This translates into CASSLLPGKETQYF.

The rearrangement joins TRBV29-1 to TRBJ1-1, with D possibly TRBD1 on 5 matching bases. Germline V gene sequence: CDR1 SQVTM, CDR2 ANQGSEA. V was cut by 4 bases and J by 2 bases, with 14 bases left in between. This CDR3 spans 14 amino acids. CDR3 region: CSVAGAESNTEAFF. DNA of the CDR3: TGCAGCGTTGCTGGGGCCGAATCAAACACTGAAGCTTTCTTT.

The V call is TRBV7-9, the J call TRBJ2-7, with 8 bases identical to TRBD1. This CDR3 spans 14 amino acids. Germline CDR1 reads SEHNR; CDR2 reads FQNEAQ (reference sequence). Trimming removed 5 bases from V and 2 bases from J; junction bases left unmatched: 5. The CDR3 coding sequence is TGTGCCAGCAGCCCGCAGGGGGCACCCTACGAGCAGTACTTC. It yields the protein CASSPQGAPYEQYF.

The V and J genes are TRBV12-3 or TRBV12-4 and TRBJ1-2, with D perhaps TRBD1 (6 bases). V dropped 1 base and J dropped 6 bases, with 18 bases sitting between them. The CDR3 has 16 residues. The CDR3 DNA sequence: TGTGCCAGCAGTTTAGAGGTCCCCCGGGGGGCGGATGGCTACACCTTC. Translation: CASSLEVPRGADGYTF.

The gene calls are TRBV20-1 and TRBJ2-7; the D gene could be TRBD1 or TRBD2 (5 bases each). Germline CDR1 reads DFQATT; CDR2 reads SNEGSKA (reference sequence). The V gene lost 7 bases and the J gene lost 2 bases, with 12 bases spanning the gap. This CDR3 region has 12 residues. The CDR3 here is CSGAGDPYEQYF. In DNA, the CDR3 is TGCAGTGGGGCCGGGGACCCCTACGAGCAGTACTTC.

The CDR3 is CASSSDRGEETQYF. CDR3 bases: TGTGCCAGCAGCTCGGACAGGGGTGAAGAGACCCAGTACTTC. V gene TRBV5-6 combines with J gene TRBJ2-5; 9 nucleotides align to TRBD1. The V gene's germline CDR1 is SGHDT and CDR2 YYEEEE. This CDR3 region has 14 residues. Trimming took 3 bases from V and 3 from J; bases not matched to a gene: 3.

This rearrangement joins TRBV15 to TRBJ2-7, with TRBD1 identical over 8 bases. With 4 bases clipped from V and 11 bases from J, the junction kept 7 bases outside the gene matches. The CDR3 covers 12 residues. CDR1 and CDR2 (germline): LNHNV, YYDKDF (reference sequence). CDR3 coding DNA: TGTGCCACCAGCACCCCGGGACAGGTGGAGTACTTC. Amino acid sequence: CATSTPGQVEYF. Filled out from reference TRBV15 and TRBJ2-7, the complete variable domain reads DAMVIQNPRYQVTQFGKPVTLSCSQTLNHNVMYWYQQKSSQAPKLLFHYYDKDFNNEADTPDNFQSRRPNTSFCFLDIRSPGLGDTAMYLCATSTPGQVEYFGPGTRLTVT.

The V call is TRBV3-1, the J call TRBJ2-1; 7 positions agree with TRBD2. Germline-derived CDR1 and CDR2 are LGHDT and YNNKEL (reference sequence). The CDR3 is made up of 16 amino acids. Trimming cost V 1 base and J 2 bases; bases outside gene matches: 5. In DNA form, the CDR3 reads TGTGCCAGCAGCCAAGGGGTTGGGGGGGCCTACAATGAGCAGTTCTTC. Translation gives CASSQGVGGAYNEQFF.

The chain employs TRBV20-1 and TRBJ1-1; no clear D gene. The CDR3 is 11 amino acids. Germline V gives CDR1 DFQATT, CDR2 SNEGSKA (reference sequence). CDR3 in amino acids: CRVQVGTEAFF. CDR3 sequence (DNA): TGCAGAGTCCAAGTGGGCACTGAAGCTTTCTTT.

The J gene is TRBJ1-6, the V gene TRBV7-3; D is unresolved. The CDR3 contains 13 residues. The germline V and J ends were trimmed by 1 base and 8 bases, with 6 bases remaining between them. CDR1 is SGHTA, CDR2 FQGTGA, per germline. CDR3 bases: TGTGCCAGCAGCTTAAGGTTTGATTCACCCCTCCACTTT. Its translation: CASSLRFDSPLHF.

In nucleotides, the CDR3 is TGTGCCAGCAGGCCCCCAGGGATGAACACTGAAGCTTTCTTT. Amino acids: CASRPPGMNTEAFF. This sequence joins TRBV12-3 or TRBV12-4 and TRBJ1-1; tentatively, D is TRBD1 (5 bases). CDR3 length: 14 amino acids. Deletions cut 6 bases from V and 0 bases from J, with 11 bases between.

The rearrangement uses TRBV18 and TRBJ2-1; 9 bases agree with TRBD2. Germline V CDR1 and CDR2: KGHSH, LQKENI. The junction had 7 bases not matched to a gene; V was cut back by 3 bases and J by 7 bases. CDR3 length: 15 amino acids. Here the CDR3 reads CASSPGTSMTNEQFF. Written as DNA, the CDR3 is TGTGCCAGCTCACCCGGGACTAGCATGACTAATGAGCAGTTCTTC.

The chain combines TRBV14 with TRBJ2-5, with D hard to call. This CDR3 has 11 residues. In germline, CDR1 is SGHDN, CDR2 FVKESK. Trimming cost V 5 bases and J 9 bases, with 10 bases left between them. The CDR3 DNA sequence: TGTGCCAGCAGCGGAAACTCAGCCCAGTACTTC. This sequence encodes CASSGNSAQYF.

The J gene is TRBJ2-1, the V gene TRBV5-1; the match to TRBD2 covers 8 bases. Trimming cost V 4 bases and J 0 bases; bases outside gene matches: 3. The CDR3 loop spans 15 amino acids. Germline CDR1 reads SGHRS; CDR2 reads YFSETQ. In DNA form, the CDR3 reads TGCGCCAGCAGCGACGGGACTAGCTCCTACAATGAGCAGTTCTTC. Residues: CASSDGTSSYNEQFF.

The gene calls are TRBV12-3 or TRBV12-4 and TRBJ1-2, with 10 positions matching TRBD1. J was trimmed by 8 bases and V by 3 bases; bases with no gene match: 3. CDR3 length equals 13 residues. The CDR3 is CASSFDRGLGYTF. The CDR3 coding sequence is TGTGCCAGCAGTTTCGACAGGGGGCTGGGCTACACCTTC.

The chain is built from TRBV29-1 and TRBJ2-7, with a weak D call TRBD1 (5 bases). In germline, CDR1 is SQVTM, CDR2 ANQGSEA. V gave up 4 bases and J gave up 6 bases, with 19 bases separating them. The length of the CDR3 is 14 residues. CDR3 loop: CSVGDPDSHREQYF. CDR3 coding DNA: TGCAGCGTTGGGGATCCCGACAGCCATCGCGAGCAGTACTTC.

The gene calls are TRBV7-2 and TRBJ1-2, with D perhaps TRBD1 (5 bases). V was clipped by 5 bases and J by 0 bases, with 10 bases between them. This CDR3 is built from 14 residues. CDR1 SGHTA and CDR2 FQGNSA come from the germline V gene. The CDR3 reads CASSISTANYGYTF. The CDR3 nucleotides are TGTGCCAGCAGCATCTCGACAGCTAACTATGGCTACACCTTC.

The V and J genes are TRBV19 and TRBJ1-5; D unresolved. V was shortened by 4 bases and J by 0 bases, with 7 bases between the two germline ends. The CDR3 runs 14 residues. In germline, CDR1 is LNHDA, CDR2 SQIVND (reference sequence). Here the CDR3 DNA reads TGTGCCAGTAGTACAGGACTTAGCAATCAGCCCCAGCATTTT. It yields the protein CASSTGLSNQPQHF.

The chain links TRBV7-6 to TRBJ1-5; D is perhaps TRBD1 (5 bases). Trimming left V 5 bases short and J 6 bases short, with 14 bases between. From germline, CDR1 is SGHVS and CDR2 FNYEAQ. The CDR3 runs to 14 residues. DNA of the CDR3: TGTGCCAGCAGCCCGCTGGGGGAGGGTCAGCCCCAGCATTTT. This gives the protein CASSPLGEGQPQHF.

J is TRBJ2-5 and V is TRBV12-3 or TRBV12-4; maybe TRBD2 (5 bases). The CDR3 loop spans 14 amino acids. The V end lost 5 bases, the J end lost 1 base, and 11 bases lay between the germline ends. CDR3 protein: CASSDWGVQETQYF. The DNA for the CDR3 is TGTGCCAGCAGTGACTGGGGAGTCCAAGAGACCCAGTACTTC.

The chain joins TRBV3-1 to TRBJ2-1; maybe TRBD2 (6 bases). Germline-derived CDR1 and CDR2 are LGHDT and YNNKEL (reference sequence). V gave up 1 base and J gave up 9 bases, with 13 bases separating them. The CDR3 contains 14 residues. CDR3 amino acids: CASSQAVTGGEQFF. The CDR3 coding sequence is TGTGCCAGCAGCCAAGCCGTTACCGGGGGTGAGCAGTTCTTC.